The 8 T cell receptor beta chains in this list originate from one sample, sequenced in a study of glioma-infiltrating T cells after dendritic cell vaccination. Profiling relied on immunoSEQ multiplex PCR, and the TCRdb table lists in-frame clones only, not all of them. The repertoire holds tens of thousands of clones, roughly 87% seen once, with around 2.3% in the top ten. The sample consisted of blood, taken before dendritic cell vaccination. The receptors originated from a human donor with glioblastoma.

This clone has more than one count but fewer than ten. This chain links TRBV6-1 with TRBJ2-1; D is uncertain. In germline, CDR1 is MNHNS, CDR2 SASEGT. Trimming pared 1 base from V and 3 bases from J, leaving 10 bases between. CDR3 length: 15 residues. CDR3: CASSEGLVYYNEQFF. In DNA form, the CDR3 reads TGTGCCAGCAGTGAAGGGCTAGTGTACTACAATGAGCAGTTCTTC.

As DNA, the CDR3 is TGTGCCAGCAGTCCCCCCACAGGGGCGGGAGAAAAACTGTTTTTT. It yields the protein CASSPPTGAGEKLFF. The chain uses TRBV28 and TRBJ1-4; TRBD1 agrees at 7 bases. This CDR3 is built from 15 residues. The junction had 11 bases not matched to a gene; V was cut back by 5 bases and J by 8 bases. The germline V gene encodes CDR1 MDHEN and CDR2 SYDVKM.

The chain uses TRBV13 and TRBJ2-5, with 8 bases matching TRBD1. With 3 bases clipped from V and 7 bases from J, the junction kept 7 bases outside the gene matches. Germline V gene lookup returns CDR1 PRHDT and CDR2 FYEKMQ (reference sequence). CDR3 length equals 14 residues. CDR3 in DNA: TGTGCCAGCAGCTTGGACAGGGCCTTGGGGACCCAGTACTTC. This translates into CASSLDRALGTQYF.

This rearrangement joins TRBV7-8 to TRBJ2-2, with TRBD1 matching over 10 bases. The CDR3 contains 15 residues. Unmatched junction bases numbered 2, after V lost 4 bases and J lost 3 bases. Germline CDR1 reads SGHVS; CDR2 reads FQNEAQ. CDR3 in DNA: TGTGCCAGCAGCTGGGGGACAGGGGACACCGGGGAGCTGTTTTTT. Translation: CASSWGTGDTGELFF.

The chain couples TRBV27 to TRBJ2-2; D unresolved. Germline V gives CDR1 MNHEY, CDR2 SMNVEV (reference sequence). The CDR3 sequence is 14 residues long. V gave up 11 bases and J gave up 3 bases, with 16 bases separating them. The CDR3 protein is CAAHPGRHTGELFF. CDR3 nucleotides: TGTGCCGCACACCCCGGCAGGCACACCGGGGAGCTGTTTTTT.

The CDR3, as DNA: TGTGCCAGCAGTGAAGGTTACAGGGGGCAAGAGACCCAGTACTTC. It specifies CASSEGYRGQETQYF. The genes are TRBV6-1 and TRBJ2-5; 8 nucleotides agree with TRBD1. Trimming took 1 base from V and 2 from J; bases not matched to a gene: 3. Germline V gene data show CDR1 as MNHNS and CDR2 as SASEGT. This CDR3 has 15 amino acids.

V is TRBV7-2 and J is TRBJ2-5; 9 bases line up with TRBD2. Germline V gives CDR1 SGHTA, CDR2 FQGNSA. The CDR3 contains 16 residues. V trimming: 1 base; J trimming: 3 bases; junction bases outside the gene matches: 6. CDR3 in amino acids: CASSLEYAGGKETQYF. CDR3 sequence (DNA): TGTGCCAGCAGCTTAGAGTATGCGGGGGGGAAAGAGACCCAGTACTTC.

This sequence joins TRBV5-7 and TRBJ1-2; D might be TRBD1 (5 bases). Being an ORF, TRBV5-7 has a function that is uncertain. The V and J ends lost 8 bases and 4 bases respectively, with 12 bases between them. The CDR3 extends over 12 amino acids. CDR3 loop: CARPGYPYGYTF. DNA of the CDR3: TGTGCCAGGCCAGGGTATCCCTATGGCTACACCTTC.